The 14 T cell receptor beta chains presented below share a single source sample, sequenced in a study of T cells in Graves' hyperthyroidism and ophthalmopathy (dated by TCRdb to between 2018 and 2021). Receptor amplification or capture employed multiplex PCR. The sequencing machine was an Illumina HiSeq 2000. TCR beta CDR3 regions were amplified from RNA transcripts. For the first round of RT-PCR on the TCR CDR3, the HTBI primer set was used together with the Qiagen OneStep RT-PCR kit. TCRdb applied fastp at Q25 and MiXCR to the public reads, then kept only in-frame beta chains. CDR3 protein sequences are deduplicated, and each keeps its most common genes and DNA. Recorded for this sample are hundreds of thousands of distinct CDR3 sequences; roughly 46% of them occurred a single time. Clones ranked in the top ten supply 6.5% to 9% of the sample. What was sequenced was peripheral blood or thyroid tissue (not recorded which). The receptors originated from a woman younger than 35 with Graves' hyperthyroidism. Donor details come from another sample of the same person, matched by shared clones.

The chain uses TRBV2 and TRBJ2-3, with D maybe TRBD2 (6 bases). This CDR3 has 13 amino acids. From germline, CDR1 is SNHLY and CDR2 FYNNEI. Trimming took off 7 bases at V and 5 bases at J, with 13 bases between the two ends. The CDR3 spells CASMEGQVDTQYF. The CDR3 DNA reads TGTGCCAGCATGGAGGGCCAAGTAGATACGCAGTATTTT. The full variable domain, rest sourced from reference TRBV2 and TRBJ2-3, is EPEVTQTPSHQVTQMGQEVILRCVPISNHLYFYWYRQILGQKVEFLVSFYNNEISEKSEIFDDQFSVERPDGSNFTLKIRSTKLEDSAMYFCASMEGQVDTQYFGPGTRLTVL.

The chain links TRBV11-2 to TRBJ1-6; the match to TRBD1 covers 9 bases. This CDR3 region has 14 residues. Germline V gene sequence: CDR1 SGHAT, CDR2 FQNNGV. With V trimmed by 6 bases and J by 10 bases, 7 bases remained unmatched. CDR3 loop: CASSSGTGTSPLHF. CDR3 DNA: TGTGCCAGCAGTTCCGGGACAGGGACATCACCCCTCCACTTT.

This clonotype came up a few times. V usage is TRBV7-9 and J usage is TRBJ2-7; TRBD1 agrees at 7 bases. This CDR3 is 14 amino acids long. Germline trimming cut 5 bases from V and 2 bases from J; bases unmatched to any gene: 6. Germline V lookup: CDR1 SEHNR, CDR2 FQNEAQ (reference sequence). For the CDR3, the DNA is TGTGCCAGCAGCACCCGGGACAGACCCTACGAGCAGTACTTC. It yields the protein CASSTRDRPYEQYF.

This clonotype came up once. DNA of the CDR3: TGTGCCAGCAGACCTCTAGGGGAGGGCAATCAGCCCCAGCATTTT. Protein: CASRPLGEGNQPQHF. The chain links TRBV7-2 to TRBJ1-5, with a weak D call TRBD1 (5 bases). CDR1 and CDR2 from the germline V gene are SGHTA and FQGNSA. The V end lost 6 bases, the J end lost 2 bases, and 14 bases lay between the germline ends. The CDR3 covers 15 residues.

This clonotype was observed at least ten times. J is TRBJ1-4 and V is TRBV19; unclear D gene. Trimming shortened V by 8 bases and J by 3 bases, and 10 bases separated the two germline ends. This CDR3 has 13 amino acids. The germline CDR1 and CDR2 sequences are LNHDA and SQIVND (reference sequence). CDR3 region: CASQDGPNEKLFF. In DNA form, the CDR3 reads TGTGCCAGTCAGGACGGACCTAATGAAAAACTGTTTTTT.

This clonotype was observed once. The chain carries TRBV7-9 and TRBJ1-5, with 9 bases lining up with TRBD1. V trimming: 5 bases; J trimming: 4 bases; junction bases outside the gene matches: 9. Germline CDR1 is SEHNR and CDR2 is FQNEAQ (reference sequence). The CDR3 has 16 residues. The CDR3 region is CASSNGPQGANQPQHF. The CDR3 DNA is TGTGCCAGCAGCAACGGACCACAGGGGGCAAATCAGCCCCAGCATTTT.

This clonotype was recorded at least ten times. V usage is TRBV13 and J usage is TRBJ2-7; D unresolved. CDR1 and CDR2 (germline): PRHDT, FYEKMQ (reference sequence). Trimming cost V 5 bases and J 3 bases, with 11 bases left between them. This CDR3 spans 13 amino acids. The CDR3 loop reads CASSTSKGYEQYF. The CDR3 DNA reads TGTGCCAGCAGCACCAGCAAAGGCTACGAGCAGTACTTC. The whole variable domain, filled in from reference TRBV13 and TRBJ2-7, reads AAGVIQSPRHLIKEKRETATLKCYPIPRHDTVYWYQQGPGQDPQFLISFYEKMQSDKGSIPDRFSAQQFSDYHSELNMSSLELGDSALYFCASSTSKGYEQYFGPGTRLTVT.

The chain links TRBV7-2 to TRBJ2-7, with D tentatively TRBD1 (7 bases). The germline V and J ends were trimmed by 5 bases and 4 bases, with 18 bases remaining between them. This CDR3 comprises 15 residues. In germline, CDR1 is SGHTA, CDR2 FQGNSA. CDR3 sequence reads: CASSQGWQGGYEQYF. The CDR3, as DNA: TGTGCCAGCAGCCAAGGCTGGCAGGGGGGATACGAGCAGTACTTC. Full variable domain (remainder filled in from reference TRBV7-2 and TRBJ2-7): GAGVSQSPSNKVTEKGKDVELRCDPISGHTALYWYRQSLGQGLEFLIYFQGNSAPDKSGLPSDRFSAERTGGSVSTLTIQRTQQEDSAVYLCASSQGWQGGYEQYFGPGTRLTVT.

The rearrangement uses TRBV29-1 and TRBJ1-5, with unresolved D. The CDR3 runs to 12 residues. V was shortened by 4 bases and J by 3 bases, with 7 bases between the two germline ends. The germline gives CDR1 SQVTM, CDR2 ANQGSEA. The CDR3 loop is CSVGGINQPQHF. Here the CDR3 DNA reads TGCAGCGTTGGCGGGATCAATCAGCCCCAGCATTTT. The full variable domain, rest sourced from reference TRBV29-1 and TRBJ1-5, is SAVISQKPSRDICQRGTSLTIQCQVDSQVTMMFWYRQQPGQSLTLIATANQGSEATYESGFVIDKFPISRPNLTFSTLTVSNMSPEDSSIYLCSVGGINQPQHFGDGTRLSIL.

The chain has TRBV10-3 and TRBJ1-1, with a possible D match to TRBD1 (6 bases). CDR1 and CDR2 (germline): ENHRY, SYGVKD. Trimming took 10 bases from V and 11 from J, leaving 17 bases between them. The CDR3 sequence is 11 residues long. CDR3 in amino acids: CASSSPGGAFF. CDR3 in DNA: TGTGCCAGCAGCAGCCCTGGGGGCGCTTTCTTT.

The chain recombines TRBV7-9 with TRBJ2-7; 9 positions agree with TRBD2. The CDR3 runs 17 residues. Germline CDR1 reads SEHNR; CDR2 reads FQNEAQ (reference sequence). V was clipped by 3 bases and J by 5 bases; unmatched bases: 14. The DNA of the CDR3 is TGTGCCAGCAGCTTGAATCTGGCGGGAGGGTATTCCAACGAGCAGTACTTC. This translates into CASSLNLAGGYSNEQYF.

In the case of this clonotype: A much more abundant neighbour one base away suggests this may be a read error. The CDR3 here is CSAEGSDRTNDYTF. Here the CDR3 DNA reads TGCAGTGCCGAGGGTAGTGACCGCACCAACGACTACACCTTC. The genes are TRBV20-1 and TRBJ1-2; D is uncertain. Germline V gene data show CDR1 as DFQATT and CDR2 as SNEGSKA (reference sequence). The ends were cut back, 6 bases at V and 10 bases at J, with 24 bases in the middle. There are 14 residues in the CDR3.

Concerning this clonotype: This likely comes from a read error, as the CDR3 has no conserved phenylalanine or tryptophan at its end. J is TRBJ2-5 and V is TRBV7-9; TRBD1 aligns across 9 bases. Germline CDR1 reads SEHNR; CDR2 reads FQNEAQ (reference sequence). Losses at the gene ends were 8 bases for V and 4 bases for J; bases not matched to a gene: 5. The CDR3 totals 13 residues. Here the CDR3 DNA reads TGTGCCAGCCACCGGACAGGGGCAGAGACCCAGTACTCC. It codes for CASHRTGAETQYS.

This clonotype came up many times. The J gene is TRBJ1-5, the V gene TRBV15; tentatively, D is TRBD1 (6 bases). The V gene lost 5 bases and the J gene lost 5 bases, with 10 bases spanning the gap. The CDR3 length is 13 residues. The germline gives CDR1 LNHNV, CDR2 YYDKDF (reference sequence). CDR3 region: CATSQDSHQPQHF. The CDR3 bases are TGTGCCACCAGCCAGGACAGCCATCAGCCCCAGCATTTT.